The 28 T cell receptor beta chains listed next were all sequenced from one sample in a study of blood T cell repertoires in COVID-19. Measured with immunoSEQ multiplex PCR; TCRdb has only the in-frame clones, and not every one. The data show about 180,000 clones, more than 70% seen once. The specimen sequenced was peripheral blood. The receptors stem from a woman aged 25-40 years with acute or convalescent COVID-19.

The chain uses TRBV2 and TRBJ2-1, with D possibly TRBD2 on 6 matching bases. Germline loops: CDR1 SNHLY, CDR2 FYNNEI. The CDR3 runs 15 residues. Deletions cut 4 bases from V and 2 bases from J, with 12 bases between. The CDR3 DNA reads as TGTGCCAGCAGTGTTGAGGGACTTGCCTACAATGAGCAGTTCTTC. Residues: CASSVEGLAYNEQFF.

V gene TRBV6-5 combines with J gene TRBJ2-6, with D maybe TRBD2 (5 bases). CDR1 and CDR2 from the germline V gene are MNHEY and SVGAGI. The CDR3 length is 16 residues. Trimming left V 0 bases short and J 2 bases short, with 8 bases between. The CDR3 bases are TGTGCCAGCAGTTACTCGGCCGGGGCTGGGGCCAACGTCCTGACTTTC. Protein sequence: CASSYSAGAGANVLTF.

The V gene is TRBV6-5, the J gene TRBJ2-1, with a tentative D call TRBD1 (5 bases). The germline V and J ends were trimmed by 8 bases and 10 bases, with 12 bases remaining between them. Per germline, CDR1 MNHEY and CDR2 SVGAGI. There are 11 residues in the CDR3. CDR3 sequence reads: CASENTGEQFF. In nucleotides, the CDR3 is TGTGCCAGCGAGAACACAGGCGAGCAGTTCTTC.

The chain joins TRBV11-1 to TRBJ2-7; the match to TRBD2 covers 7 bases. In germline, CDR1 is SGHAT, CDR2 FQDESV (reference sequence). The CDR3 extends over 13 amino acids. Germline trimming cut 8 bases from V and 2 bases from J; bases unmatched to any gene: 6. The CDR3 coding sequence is TGTGCCAGCGGGCGGGAGTCTGCCTACGAGCAGTACTTC. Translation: CASGRESAYEQYF.

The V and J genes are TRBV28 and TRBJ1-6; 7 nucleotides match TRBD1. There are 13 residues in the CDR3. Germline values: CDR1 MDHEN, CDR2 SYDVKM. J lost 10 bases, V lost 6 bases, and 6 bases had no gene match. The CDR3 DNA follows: TGTGCCAGCAGGGGACAGCTAGTGTCACCCCTCCACTTT. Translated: CASRGQLVSPLHF.

CDR3 region: CASRDSNYGYTF. CDR3 nucleotide sequence: TGTGCCAGCAGGGACTCGAACTATGGCTACACCTTC. The chain joins TRBV6-6 to TRBJ1-2, with D hard to call. Germline V gives CDR1 MNHNY, CDR2 SVGAGI (reference sequence). This CDR3 contains 12 residues. The V and J ends lost 6 bases and 2 bases respectively, with 7 bases between them.

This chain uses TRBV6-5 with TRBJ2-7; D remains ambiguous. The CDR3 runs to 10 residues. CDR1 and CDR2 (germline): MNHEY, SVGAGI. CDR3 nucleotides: TGTCCCGAAGAGAGCGTCGAGCAGTACTTC. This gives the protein CPEESVEQYF.

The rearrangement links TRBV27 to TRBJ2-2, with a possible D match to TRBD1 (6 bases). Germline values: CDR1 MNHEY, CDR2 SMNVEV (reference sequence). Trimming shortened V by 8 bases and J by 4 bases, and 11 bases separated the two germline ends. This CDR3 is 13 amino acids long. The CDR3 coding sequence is TGTGCCAGCCAGGGGACACCCACCGGGGAGCTGTTTTTT. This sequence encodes CASQGTPTGELFF.

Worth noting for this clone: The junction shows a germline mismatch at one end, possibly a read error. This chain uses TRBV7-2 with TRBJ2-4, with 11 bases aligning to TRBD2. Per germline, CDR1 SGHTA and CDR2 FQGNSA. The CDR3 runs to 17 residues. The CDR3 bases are TGTGCCAGCAGCTTAGCGACGATATCCGGGACTAGCGGTTTAACGGACTTC. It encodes CASSLATISGTSGLTDF.

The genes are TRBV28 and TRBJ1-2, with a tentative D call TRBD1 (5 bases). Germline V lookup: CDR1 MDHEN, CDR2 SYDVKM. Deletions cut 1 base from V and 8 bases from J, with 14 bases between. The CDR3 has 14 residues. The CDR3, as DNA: TGTGCCAGCAGTTTATCTGCCAGGGCAAGGGGCTACACCTTC. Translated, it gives CASSLSARARGYTF.

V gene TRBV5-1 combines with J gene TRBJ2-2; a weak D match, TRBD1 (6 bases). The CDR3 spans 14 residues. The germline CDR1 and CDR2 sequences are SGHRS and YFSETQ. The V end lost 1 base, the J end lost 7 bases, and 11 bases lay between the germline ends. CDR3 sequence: CASSLRQGIGELFF. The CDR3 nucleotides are TGCGCCAGCAGCTTGCGTCAGGGGATCGGGGAGCTGTTTTTT. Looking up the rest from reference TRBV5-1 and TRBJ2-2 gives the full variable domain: KAGVTQTPRYLIKTRGQQVTLSCSPISGHRSVSWYQQTPGQGLQFLFEYFSETQRNKGNFPGRFSGRQFSNSRSEMNVSTLELGDSALYLCASSLRQGIGELFFGEGSRLTVL.

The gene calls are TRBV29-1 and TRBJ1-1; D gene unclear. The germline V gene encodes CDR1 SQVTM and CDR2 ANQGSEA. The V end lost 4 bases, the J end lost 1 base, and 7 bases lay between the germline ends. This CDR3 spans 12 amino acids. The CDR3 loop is CSVVEGNTEAFF. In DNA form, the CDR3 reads TGCAGCGTTGTTGAGGGGAACACTGAAGCTTTCTTT.

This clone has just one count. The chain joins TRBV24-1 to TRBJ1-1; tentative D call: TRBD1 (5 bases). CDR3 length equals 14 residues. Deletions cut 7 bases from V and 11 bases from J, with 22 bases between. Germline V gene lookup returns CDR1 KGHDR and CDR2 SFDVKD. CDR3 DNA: TGTGCCACCAGCGAAGGGGACTCCTGGAATAGGGCTTTCTTT. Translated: CATSEGDSWNRAFF.

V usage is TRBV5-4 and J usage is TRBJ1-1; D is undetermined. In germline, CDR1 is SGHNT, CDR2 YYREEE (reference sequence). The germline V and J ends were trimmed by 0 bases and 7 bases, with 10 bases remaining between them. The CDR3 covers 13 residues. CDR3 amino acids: CASSLGGGLEAFF. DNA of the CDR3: TGTGCCAGCAGCTTGGGAGGTGGACTTGAAGCTTTCTTT.

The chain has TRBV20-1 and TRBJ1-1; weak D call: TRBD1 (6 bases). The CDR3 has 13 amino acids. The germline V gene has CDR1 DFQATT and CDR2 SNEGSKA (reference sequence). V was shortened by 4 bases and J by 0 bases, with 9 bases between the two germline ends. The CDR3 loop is CSAIDRLNTEAFF. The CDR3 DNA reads TGCAGTGCTATTGACAGGTTGAACACTGAAGCTTTCTTT.

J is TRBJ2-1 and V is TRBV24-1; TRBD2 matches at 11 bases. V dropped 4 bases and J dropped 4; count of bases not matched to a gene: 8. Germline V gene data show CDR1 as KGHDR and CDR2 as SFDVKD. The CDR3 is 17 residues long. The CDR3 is CATSDPGTSGPYNEQFF. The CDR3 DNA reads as TGTGCCACCAGTGACCCCGGGACTAGCGGACCATACAATGAGCAGTTCTTC.

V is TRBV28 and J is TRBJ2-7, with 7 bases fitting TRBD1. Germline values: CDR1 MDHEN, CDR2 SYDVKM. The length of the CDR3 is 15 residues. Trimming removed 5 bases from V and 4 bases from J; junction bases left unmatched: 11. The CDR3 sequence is CASSPLSTGSYEQYF. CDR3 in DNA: TGTGCCAGCAGTCCTCTCTCGACAGGGAGTTACGAGCAGTACTTC.

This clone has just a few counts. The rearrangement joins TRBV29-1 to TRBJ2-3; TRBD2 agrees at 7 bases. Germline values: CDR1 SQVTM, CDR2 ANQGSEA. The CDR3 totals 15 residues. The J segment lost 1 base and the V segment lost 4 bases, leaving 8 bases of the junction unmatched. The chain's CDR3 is CSVGGGASGTDTQYF. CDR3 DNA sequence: TGCAGCGTTGGGGGAGGGGCTAGCGGCACAGATACGCAGTATTTT.

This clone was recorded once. CDR3 coding DNA: TGTGCCAGCAGGTCCCTCCCCTCCGGAAACACCATATATTTT. This codes for CASRSLPSGNTIYF. The J gene is TRBJ1-3, the V gene TRBV12-1. TRBV12-1 is an annotated pseudogene. The CDR3 runs to 14 residues.

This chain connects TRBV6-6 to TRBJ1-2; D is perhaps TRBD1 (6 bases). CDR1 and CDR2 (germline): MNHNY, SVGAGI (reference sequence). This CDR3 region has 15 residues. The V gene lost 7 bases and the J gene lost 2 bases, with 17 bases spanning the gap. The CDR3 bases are TGTGCCAGCAAAAAGGAGACAGGCCTAAACTATGGCTACACCTTC. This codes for CASKKETGLNYGYTF.

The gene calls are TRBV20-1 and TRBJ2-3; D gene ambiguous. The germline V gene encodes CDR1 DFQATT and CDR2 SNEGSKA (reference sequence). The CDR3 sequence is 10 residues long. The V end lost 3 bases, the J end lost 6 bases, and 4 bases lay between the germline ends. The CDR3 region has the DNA TGCAGTGCTAGTCTGGATACGCAGTATTTT. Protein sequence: CSASLDTQYF.

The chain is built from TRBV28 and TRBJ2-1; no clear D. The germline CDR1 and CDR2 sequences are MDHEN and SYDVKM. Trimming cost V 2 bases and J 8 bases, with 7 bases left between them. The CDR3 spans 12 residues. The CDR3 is CASSLSPHEQFF. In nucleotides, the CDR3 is TGTGCCAGCAGTTTAAGCCCCCATGAGCAGTTCTTC.

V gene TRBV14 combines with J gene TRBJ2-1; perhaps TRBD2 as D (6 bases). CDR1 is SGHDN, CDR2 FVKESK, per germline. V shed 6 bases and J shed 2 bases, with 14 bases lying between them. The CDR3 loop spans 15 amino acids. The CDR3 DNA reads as TGTGCCAGCAGTCGAACCCGGGGGACCTACAATGAGCAGTTCTTC. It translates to CASSRTRGTYNEQFF.

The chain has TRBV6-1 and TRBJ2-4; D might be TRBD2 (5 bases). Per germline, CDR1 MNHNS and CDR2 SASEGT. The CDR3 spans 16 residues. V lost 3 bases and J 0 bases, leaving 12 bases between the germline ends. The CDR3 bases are TGTGCCAGCAGTGACGGGAAGAGACTAGCCAAAAACATTCAGTACTTC. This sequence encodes CASSDGKRLAKNIQYF.

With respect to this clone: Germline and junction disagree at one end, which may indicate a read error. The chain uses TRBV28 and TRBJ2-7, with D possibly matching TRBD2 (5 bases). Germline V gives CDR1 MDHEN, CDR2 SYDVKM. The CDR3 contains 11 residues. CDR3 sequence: CASSSRTRTAF. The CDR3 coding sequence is TGTGCCAGCAGCTCCCGGACTCGAACGGCTTTC.

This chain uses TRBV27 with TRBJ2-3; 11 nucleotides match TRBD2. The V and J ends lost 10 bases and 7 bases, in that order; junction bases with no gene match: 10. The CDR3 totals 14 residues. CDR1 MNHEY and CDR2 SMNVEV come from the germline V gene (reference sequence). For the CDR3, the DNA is TGTGCCACCTCCAGCGTGACTAGCGGGAATACGCAGTATTTT. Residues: CATSSVTSGNTQYF.

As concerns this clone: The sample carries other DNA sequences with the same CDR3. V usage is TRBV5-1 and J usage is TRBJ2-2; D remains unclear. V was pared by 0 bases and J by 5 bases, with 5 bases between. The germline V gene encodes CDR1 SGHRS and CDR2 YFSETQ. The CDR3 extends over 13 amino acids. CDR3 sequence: CASSLAVTGELFF. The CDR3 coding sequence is TGCGCCAGCAGCTTGGCCGTTACCGGGGAGCTGTTTTTT.

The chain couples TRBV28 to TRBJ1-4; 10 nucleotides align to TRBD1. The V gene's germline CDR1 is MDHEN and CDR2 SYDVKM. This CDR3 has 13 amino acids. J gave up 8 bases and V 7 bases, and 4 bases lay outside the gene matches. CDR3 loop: CASNSGQGEKLFF. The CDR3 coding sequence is TGTGCCAGCAATTCGGGACAGGGGGAAAAACTGTTTTTT.